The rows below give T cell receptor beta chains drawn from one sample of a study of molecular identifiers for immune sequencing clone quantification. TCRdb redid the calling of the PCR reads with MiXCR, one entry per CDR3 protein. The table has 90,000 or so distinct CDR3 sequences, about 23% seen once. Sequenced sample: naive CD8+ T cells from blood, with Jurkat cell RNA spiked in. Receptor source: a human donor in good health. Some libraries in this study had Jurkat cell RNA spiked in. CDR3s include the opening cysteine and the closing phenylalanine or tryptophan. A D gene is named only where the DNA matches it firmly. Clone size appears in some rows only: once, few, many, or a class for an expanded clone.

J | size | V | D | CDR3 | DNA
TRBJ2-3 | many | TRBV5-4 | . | CASSLVGGRTDTQYF | TGTGCCAGCAGCTTGGTAGGAGGGCGCACAGATACGCAGTATTTT
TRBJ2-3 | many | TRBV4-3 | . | CASSQEGWGGTDTQYF | TGCGCCAGCAGCCAAGAGGGCTGGGGGGGCACAGATACGCAGTATTTT
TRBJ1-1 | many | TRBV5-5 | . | CASSLFEGMPEAFF | TGTGCCAGCAGCTTGTTTGAGGGAATGCCTGAAGCTTTCTTT
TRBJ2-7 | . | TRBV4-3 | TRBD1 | CASSPDRGLSYEQYF | TGCGCCAGCAGCCCAGACAGGGGCCTCTCCTACGAGCAGTACTTC
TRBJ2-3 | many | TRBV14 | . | CASSQDSLGSPDTQYF | TGTGCCAGCAGCCAAGATTCTCTGGGTTCCCCAGATACGCAGTATTTT
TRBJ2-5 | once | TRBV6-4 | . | CASSERAVQDTRYF | TGTGCCAGCAGTGAGCGGGCCGTCCAAGACACCCGGTACTTT
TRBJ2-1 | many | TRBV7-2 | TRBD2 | CASSPRGLAGGAEQFF | TGTGCCAGCAGCCCCAGGGGACTAGCGGGGGGAGCTGAGCAGTTCTTC
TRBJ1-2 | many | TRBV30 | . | CASLLVDGYTF | TGTGCCAGCCTGTTGGTGGATGGCTACACCTTC
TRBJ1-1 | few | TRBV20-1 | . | CSAETTNSYEAFF | TGCAGTGCCGAAACTACAAACTCCTATGAAGCTTTCTTT
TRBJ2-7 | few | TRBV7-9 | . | CASSLEGYTYEQYF | TGTGCCAGCAGCTTAGAAGGGTATACCTACGAGCAGTACTTC
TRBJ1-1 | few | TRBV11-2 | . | CASGQRNTEAFF | TGTGCCAGCGGACAGAGGAACACTGAAGCTTTCTTT
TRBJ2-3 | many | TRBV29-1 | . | CSVLEVADTQYF | TGCAGCGTCCTTGAGGTCGCAGATACGCAGTATTTT
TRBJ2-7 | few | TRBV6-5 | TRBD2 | CASSYKPGGSYEQYF | TGTGCCAGCAGTTATAAACCGGGAGGATCCTACGAGCAGTACTTC
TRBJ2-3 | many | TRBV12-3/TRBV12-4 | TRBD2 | CASSSRLANTDTQYF | TGTGCCAGCAGTTCCCGACTAGCGAACACAGATACGCAGTATTTT
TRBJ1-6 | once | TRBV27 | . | CVSTFLSSSGADNSPLHF | TGTGTCAGCACTTTTTTGTCATCGTCGGGGGCGGATAATTCACCCCTCCACTTT
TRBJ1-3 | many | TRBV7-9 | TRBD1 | CASSSGQNFFPGNTIYF | TGTGCCAGCAGCTCGGGACAGAACTTTTTCCCTGGAAACACCATATATTTT
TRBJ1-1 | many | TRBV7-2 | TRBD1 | CASSFSTGGATEAFF | TGTGCCAGCAGCTTTTCTACAGGGGGCGCGACTGAAGCTTTCTTT
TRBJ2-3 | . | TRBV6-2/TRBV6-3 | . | CASSYSFSGDTGTQYF | TGTGCCAGCAGTTACTCCTTCAGCGGAGACACAGGTACGCAGTATTTT
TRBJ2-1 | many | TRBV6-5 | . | CASSYSPKQFF | TGTGCCAGCAGTTACTCCCCCAAGCAGTTCTTC
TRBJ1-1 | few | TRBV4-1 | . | CASSQDQGRNTEAFF | TGCGCCAGCAGCCAAGATCAGGGGAGGAACACTGAAGCTTTCTTT